The 10 T cell receptor beta chains below were found in one sample sequenced in a study of blood T cell repertoires in COVID-19 (dated by TCRdb to 2020 to 2021). The library was produced with the immunoSEQ multiplex PCR assay. The clones in this table, taken by TCRdb from immuneACCESS, are in-frame only. Not every clone is retained; where verified, under half of the shortfall comes from an unresolved V gene, and the cause of the rest is unknown. In all, the sample holds 50,000 to 70,000 clones, and around nine tenths of those were seen once. The top ten constitute 14% of the sample. Sequencing was performed on peripheral blood. These receptors all stem from a human donor with active COVID-19. The donor label of this sample is uncertain.

This chain connects TRBV7-6 to TRBJ2-2, with 7 bases lining up with TRBD1. CDR3 length: 15 residues. Germline V gives CDR1 SGHVS, CDR2 FNYEAQ. V dropped 1 base and J dropped 7; count of bases not matched to a gene: 6. The chain's CDR3 is CASSLDKGAVGELFF. CDR3 DNA: TGTGCCAGCAGCTTAGATAAGGGGGCGGTCGGGGAGCTGTTTTTT.

V gene TRBV18 combines with J gene TRBJ2-2; perhaps TRBD2 as D (6 bases). CDR3 size: 17 residues. CDR1 and CDR2 (germline): KGHSH, LQKENI. V dropped 3 bases and J dropped 5 bases, with 19 bases sitting between them. The CDR3 sequence: CASSPAPGRAGTGELFF. In nucleotides, the CDR3 is TGTGCCAGCTCACCCGCCCCCGGGAGAGCAGGGACCGGGGAGCTGTTTTTT.

This chain connects TRBV19 to TRBJ1-1; tentatively, D is TRBD1 (6 bases). Trimming shortened V by 1 base and J by 0 bases, and 9 bases separated the two germline ends. The V gene's germline CDR1 is LNHDA and CDR2 SQIVND (reference sequence). This CDR3 is built from 15 residues. The CDR3 DNA follows: TGTGCCAGTAGTATAGTCCGACAGGTGAACACTGAAGCTTTCTTT. Translated, it gives CASSIVRQVNTEAFF.

The chain couples TRBV11-1 to TRBJ1-1; D possibly corresponds to TRBD1 (6 bases). The CDR3 length is 15 residues. Germline lookup yields CDR1 SGHAT and CDR2 FQDESV (reference sequence). V shed 7 bases and J shed 1 base, with 16 bases lying between them. CDR3 DNA: TGTGCCAGCACCCTAATGGGGGCAGAGAACACTGAAGCTTTCTTT. It yields the protein CASTLMGAENTEAFF.

V is TRBV5-5 and J is TRBJ2-5; 10 positions agree with TRBD2. Losses at the gene ends were 4 bases for V and 4 bases for J; bases not matched to a gene: 7. Germline CDR1 reads SGHKS; CDR2 reads YYEKEE (reference sequence). The CDR3 covers 15 residues. The CDR3 reads CASSTQRGGRETQYF. The CDR3, as DNA: TGTGCCAGCAGCACCCAGCGGGGGGGCCGAGAGACCCAGTACTTC.

The chain recombines TRBV5-1 with TRBJ2-3; TRBD1 matches 11 bases. This CDR3 region has 17 residues. Germline V gives CDR1 SGHRS, CDR2 YFSETQ. V trimming: 0 bases; J trimming: 2 bases; junction bases outside the gene matches: 5. The CDR3 DNA sequence: TGCGCCAGCAGCTTGGCCTGGACAGGGGGCCCCACAGATACGCAGTATTTT. Protein sequence: CASSLAWTGGPTDTQYF.

This chain uses TRBV5-1 with TRBJ1-2; 9 nucleotides agree with TRBD1. Germline V lookup: CDR1 SGHRS, CDR2 YFSETQ. V was pared by 2 bases and J by 9 bases, with 5 bases of the junction left unmatched. The CDR3 covers 13 residues. The CDR3 DNA reads TGCGCCAGCAGCTTTAGGACAGGGGATCGCTACACCTTC. Translating gives CASSFRTGDRYTF. Complete variable domain (other parts from reference TRBV5-1 and TRBJ1-2): KAGVTQTPRYLIKTRGQQVTLSCSPISGHRSVSWYQQTPGQGLQFLFEYFSETQRNKGNFPGRFSGRQFSNSRSEMNVSTLELGDSALYLCASSFRTGDRYTFGSGTRLTVV.

The V gene is TRBV2, the J gene TRBJ1-3, with D possibly TRBD1 on 6 matching bases. The CDR3 has 13 residues. Germline lookup yields CDR1 SNHLY and CDR2 FYNNEI. With 7 bases removed from V and 3 bases from J, the gap between germline ends came to 10 bases. CDR3 coding DNA: TGTGCCAGCACCACAGGGTTTGGAAACACCATATATTTT. Translation gives CASTTGFGNTIYF.

The chain combines TRBV7-9 with TRBJ2-3; 12 bases are shared with TRBD2. Germline CDR1 and CDR2: SEHNR and FQNEAQ (reference sequence). Unmatched junction bases numbered 5, after V lost 3 bases and J lost 1 base. CDR3 length: 17 residues. CDR3 in amino acids: CASSLLTSGGGTDTQYF. Written as DNA, the CDR3 is TGTGCCAGCAGCTTGCTGACTAGCGGGGGAGGCACAGATACGCAGTATTTT.

This chain links TRBV6-5 with TRBJ2-1; 7 bases line up with TRBD2. V shed 2 bases and J 14 bases; nucleotides not matched to a gene: 6. Germline V gene sequence: CDR1 MNHEY, CDR2 SVGAGI. CDR3 length: 12 residues. CDR3: CASSYPRGGEFF. The CDR3 nucleotides are TGTGCCAGCAGTTACCCTCGCGGGGGTGAGTTCTTC.